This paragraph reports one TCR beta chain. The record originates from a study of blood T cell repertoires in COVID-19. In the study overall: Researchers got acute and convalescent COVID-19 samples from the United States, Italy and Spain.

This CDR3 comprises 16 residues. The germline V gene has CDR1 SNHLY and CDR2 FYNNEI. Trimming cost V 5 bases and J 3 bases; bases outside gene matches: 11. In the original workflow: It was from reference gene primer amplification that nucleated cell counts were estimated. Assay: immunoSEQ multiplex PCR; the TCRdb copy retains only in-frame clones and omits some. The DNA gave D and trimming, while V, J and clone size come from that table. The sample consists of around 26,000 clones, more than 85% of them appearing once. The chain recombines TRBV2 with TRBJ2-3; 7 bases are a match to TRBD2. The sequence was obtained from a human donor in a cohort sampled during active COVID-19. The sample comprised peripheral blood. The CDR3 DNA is TGTGCCAGCAGTCGAGCTAGCGGCCTAATGACAGATACGCAGTATTTT. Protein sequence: CASSRASGLMTDTQYF.